The rows below give T cell receptor beta chains drawn from one sample of a study of blood T cells in healthy people across ages. TCRdb reprocessed the 5' RACE reads via MiXCR and lists one record per CDR3 protein. The data show under 1,100,000 distinct CDR3 sequences, with less than 25% seen just once and 0.75% held by the top ten. These records were also assigned to another study, of T cells of mothers and their children.

Sequences were obtained from blood. These receptors all come from a girl aged 2 to 9 in good health. Both conserved end residues are part of each CDR3. D genes are given only for firm matches. Not every row has a clone size; where given, it reads once, few, many or a size class.

J gene | D gene | V gene | clone size | CDR3 DNA | CDR3 protein
TRBJ2-7 | TRBD2 | TRBV12-3/TRBV12-4 | - | TGTGCCAGCAGTCCACTGACTAGCGGGCTATACGAGCAGTACTTC | CASSPLTSGLYEQYF
TRBJ2-5 | TRBD2 | TRBV6-6 | few | TGTGCCAGCAGTTCCCCAGCGGGGGGAGGCGAGACCCAGTACTTC | CASSSPAGGGETQYF
TRBJ1-1 | - | TRBV15 | - | TGTGCCACCCGCTCAGGAGGGTGGACTGAAGCTTTCTTT | CATRSGGWTEAFF
TRBJ2-5 | TRBD1 | TRBV28 | few | TGTGCCAGCAGTTCAGATCGGACAGGATACCAAGAGACCCAGTACTTC | CASSSDRTGYQETQYF
TRBJ2-5 | TRBD1 | TRBV7-9 | once | TGTGCCAGCAGCAAAGGGGACAGGGTTGAGACCCAGTACTTC | CASSKGDRVETQYF
TRBJ2-7 | - | TRBV20-1 | - | TGCAGTGCTAGATACGGAGATCAGTACTTC | CSARYGDQYF
TRBJ1-5 | - | TRBV10-3 | - | TGTGCCATCAGTGAGTCAAAGATGACCATCAATCAGCCCCAGCATTTT | CAISESKMTINQPQHF
TRBJ2-3 | TRBD2 | TRBV29-1 | - | TGCAGCGTTGTCGGAGCGGGAGAAAGTTCGGATACGCAGTATTTT | CSVVGAGESSDTQYF
TRBJ1-1 | - | TRBV18 | - | TGTGCCAGCCCCCCCCGGAACACTGAAGCTTTCTTT | CASPPRNTEAFF
TRBJ2-1 | TRBD2 | TRBV20-1 | few | TGCAGTGCTAGGGAGACTAGCCTCTCCTACAATGAGCAGTTCTTC | CSARETSLSYNEQFF
TRBJ1-2 | - | TRBV7-2 | - | TGTGCCAGCAGCTCACTGGACGGCTATGGCTACACCTTC | CASSSLDGYGYTF
TRBJ2-1 | - | TRBV12-3/TRBV12-4 | few | TGTGCCAGCAGTACCATTTCGGGCGCCTACAATGAGCAGTTCTTC | CASSTISGAYNEQFF
TRBJ2-7 | - | TRBV20-1 | few | TGCAGTGCTAGAGACACCAGGGGTTCCTACGAGCAGTACTTC | CSARDTRGSYEQYF
TRBJ2-3 | - | TRBV7-9 | once | TGTGCCAGCAGTAACAACCGGGGGCCCAGCACAGATACGCAGTATTTT | CASSNNRGPSTDTQYF
TRBJ1-5 | TRBD1 | TRBV11-2 | - | TGTGCCAGCAGCCACACAGGGGTCAATCAGCCCCAGCATTTT | CASSHTGVNQPQHF
TRBJ2-4 | - | TRBV20-1 | - | TGCAGTGCTGGAAGGGACCAAACGGGCAAAAACATTCAGTACTTC | CSAGRDQTGKNIQYF
TRBJ2-7 | - | TRBV20-1 | - | TGCAGTGCACGTCCTGCGGGACTCCACTCCTACGAGCAGTACTTC | CSARPAGLHSYEQYF
TRBJ2-7 | TRBD1 | TRBV20-1 | - | TGCAGTGCCCTCCGGGACAGCCCCTACGAGCAGTACTTC | CSALRDSPYEQYF
TRBJ2-7 | TRBD2 | TRBV29-1 | few | TGCAGCGTGGGAGGGCTAGCGAACTACGAGCAGTACTTC | CSVGGLANYEQYF
TRBJ1-2 | - | TRBV12-3/TRBV12-4 | few | TGTGCCAGCAGTTTTTTTCTCGGGCCCCAAGCAGCTAACTATGGCTACACCTTC | CASSFFLGPQAANYGYTF
TRBJ2-1 | TRBD2 | TRBV4-1 | - | TGCGCCAGCAGCCGGACTAGCGGCTACGATGAGCAGTTCTTC | CASSRTSGYDEQFF
TRBJ2-5 | - | TRBV28 | - | TGTGCCAGCAGTTTATATGTGGGGAGTGAGGGGTACCAAGAGACCCAGTACTTC | CASSLYVGSEGYQETQYF
TRBJ2-5 | - | TRBV2 | few | TGTGCCAGCAGTGGCCTCGGTTTGACAGAGCTTCAAGAGACCCAGTACTTC | CASSGLGLTELQETQYF
TRBJ2-1 | - | TRBV3-1 | few | TGTGCCAGCCAGCACCTTCATAGCGGTCCCAATGAGCAGTTCTTC | CASQHLHSGPNEQFF
TRBJ1-2 | - | TRBV12-3/TRBV12-4 | - | TGTGCCAGCAGCCTGGACCTCCATGGCTACACCTTC | CASSLDLHGYTF
TRBJ2-7 | TRBD2 | TRBV5-1 | few | TGCACCAGCAGTGAGGCGGGGGGCACCTACGAGCAGTACTTC | CTSSEAGGTYEQYF
TRBJ1-2 | - | TRBV25-1 | - | TGTGCCAGCAGTGATGCAGGGAGGTATGGCTACACCTTC | CASSDAGRYGYTF
TRBJ2-3 | - | TRBV12-5 | - | TGTGCTAGTGGTTTGTCCCGGATTGGGGCAGATACGCAGTATTTT | CASGLSRIGADTQYF
TRBJ2-1 | TRBD1 | TRBV9 | - | TGTGCCAGCAGCGATCCTCCTCCGGGACAGAGAATCGATGAGCAGTTCTTC | CASSDPPPGQRIDEQFF
TRBJ2-1 | - | TRBV25-1 | few | TGTGCCACCCAGGGGCTGACCTACAATGAGCAGTTCTTC | CATQGLTYNEQFF
TRBJ2-5 | - | TRBV7-6 | few | TGTGCCAGCAGCAGAGGGCGACAGGAAGGGGCAGAGACCCAGTACTTC | CASSRGRQEGAETQYF
TRBJ2-4 | TRBD1 | TRBV12-3/TRBV12-4 | few | TGTGCCAGCAGAAAGACAGGGGTGGACATTCAGTACTTC | CASRKTGVDIQYF
TRBJ2-5 | - | TRBV11-3 | few | TGTGCCAGCGGCCAAGGGAGTCTGGAGACCCAGTACTTC | CASGQGSLETQYF
TRBJ2-1 | - | TRBV9 | - | TGTGCCAGCAGCGGTAGCGGCTACTACAATGAGCAGTTCTTC | CASSGSGYYNEQFF
TRBJ1-4 | TRBD1 | TRBV4-1 | few | TGCGCCAGCAGCCATGACAGGGGGCAAAGCTTCGGGAGTTATGAAAAACTGTTTTTT | CASSHDRGQSFGSYEKLFF
TRBJ1-1 | TRBD1 | TRBV24-1 | few | TGTGCCACCAGTGACAGGGGACAGGAGGGTGAAGCTTTCTTT | CATSDRGQEGEAFF
TRBJ2-2 | TRBD2 | TRBV6-2/TRBV6-3 | - | TGTGCCAGCAGCCCCCGTCTAGCGGGAGTGCCCGGGGAGCTGTTTTTT | CASSPRLAGVPGELFF
TRBJ2-3 | - | TRBV5-1 | - | TGCGCCAGCAGCTTGGGTTGGTATGGCACAGATACGCAGTATTTT | CASSLGWYGTDTQYF
TRBJ2-5 | TRBD1 | TRBV12-3/TRBV12-4 | many | TGTGCCAGCAGTTGGGACAGACAAGAGACCCAGTACTTC | CASSWDRQETQYF
TRBJ1-1 | - | TRBV6-6 | - | TGTGCCAGCGGGTCCACTGAAGCTTTCTTT | CASGSTEAFF
TRBJ2-1 | - | TRBV12-3/TRBV12-4 | - | TGTGCCAGCAGTTTTGTCGCGGGGACCCCATACAATGAGCAGTTCTTC | CASSFVAGTPYNEQFF
TRBJ2-5 | - | TRBV15 | few | TGTGCCACCAGCAGAGATTCAACGGACCGAGCGGAGCAGTACTTC | CATSRDSTDRAEQYF
TRBJ2-4 | - | TRBV5-6 | - | TGTGCCAGCAGCTTGCTAGCGGCCAAAAACATTCAGTACTTC | CASSLLAAKNIQYF
TRBJ2-5 | - | TRBV6-1 | - | TGTGCCAGCACCCCCTTAGAAAGCCAAGAGACCCAGTACTTC | CASTPLESQETQYF
TRBJ2-7 | TRBD2 | TRBV20-1 | - | TGCAGTGCCTCTGCTAGCGGGAGGACCTACGAGCAGTACTTC | CSASASGRTYEQYF
TRBJ1-3 | - | TRBV15 | few | TGTGCCACCAGCTTCAGCGCCTTCTCTGGAAACACCATATATTTT | CATSFSAFSGNTIYF
TRBJ2-3 | - | TRBV2 | - | TGTGCCAGCAGTGACCGCGAAGATACGCAGTATTTT | CASSDREDTQYF
TRBJ2-5 | - | TRBV5-1 | - | TGCGCCAGCGCAACCGGACCTTCTGACCAAGAGACCCAGTACTTC | CASATGPSDQETQYF